This T cell receptor beta chain came from a study of T cell responses to AZD1222 COVID-19 vaccine. Method: immunoSEQ multiplex PCR; TCRdb's copy keeps in-frame clones and lacks some. This sample yields about 120,000 clones, of which around nine tenths are seen a single time; roughly an eighth belongs to the top ten. CDR3 length equals 13 residues. Per germline, CDR1 SEHNR and CDR2 FQNEAQ (reference sequence). V was clipped by 1 base and J by 6 bases, with 7 bases between them. Here the sequenced sample was peripheral blood, taken on day 0 of AZD1222 vaccination. The receptor's source is an adult in good health. V is TRBV7-9 and J is TRBJ1-5; the D gene is possibly TRBD1 (5 bases). CDR3 bases: TGTGCCAGCAGCTTAGAGGGACGTCAGCCCCAGCATTTT. This sequence encodes CASSLEGRQPQHF.